This T cell receptor (beta chain) was profiled in a study of blood T cell repertoires in COVID-19. Overall study: The study drew acute and convalescent COVID-19 samples from the United States, Italy and Spain.

Participant ages covered roughly 18 to 89 years across some 25 US areas. As processed by the authors: Amplification with reference gene primers provided the estimates of nucleated cell counts. Generated by immunoSEQ multiplex PCR, the TCRdb table keeps only in-frame clones and is missing some. That table supplies the V and J calls and clone size; D and trimming were determined from the DNA. The sample lists 380,000 or so clones, around nine tenths occurring once. The V end lost 0 bases, the J end lost 1 base, and 7 bases lay between the germline ends. Germline V gene sequence: CDR1 LGHNA, CDR2 YNFKEQ. The CDR3 extends over 15 amino acids.

Sequencing was done on a sample of PBMCs or T cells enriched from blood (not recorded which). This TCR derives from a woman in her twenties or thirties with acute COVID-19. This chain links TRBV4-2 with TRBJ1-5; unclear D gene. The chain's CDR3 is CASSQDVQSNQPQHF. The CDR3 nucleotides read TGTGCCAGCAGCCAAGATGTACAGAGCAATCAGCCCCAGCATTTT.